The entry below gives a single TCR beta chain sequence along with its context. This entry comes from a study of blood T cells in healthy people across ages. Using a J-beta primer mix together with a sample-barcoded 5' primer, a second PCR was run for about 6 to 11 cycles. TCRdb redid the calling of the 5' RACE reads with MiXCR, one entry per CDR3 protein. The data hold some 1,000,000 distinct CDR3 sequences, with 20% to 25% observed a single time. The germline V gene has CDR1 LGHNA and CDR2 YSLEER. The CDR3 covers 17 residues. Trimming removed 1 base from V and 4 bases from J, with 19 bases in between. Another study also made use of these data, one on T cells of mothers and their children.

The chain has TRBV4-3 and TRBJ2-5; D possibly corresponds to TRBD2 (7 bases). The sequenced sample consisted of blood. The source is a girl aged 2-10 years in good health. The CDR3 nucleotides read TGCGCCAGCAGCCAAGCCACCGGTCGGGGGGCTGGAGAGACCCAGTACTTC. Protein sequence: CASSQATGRGAGETQYF.